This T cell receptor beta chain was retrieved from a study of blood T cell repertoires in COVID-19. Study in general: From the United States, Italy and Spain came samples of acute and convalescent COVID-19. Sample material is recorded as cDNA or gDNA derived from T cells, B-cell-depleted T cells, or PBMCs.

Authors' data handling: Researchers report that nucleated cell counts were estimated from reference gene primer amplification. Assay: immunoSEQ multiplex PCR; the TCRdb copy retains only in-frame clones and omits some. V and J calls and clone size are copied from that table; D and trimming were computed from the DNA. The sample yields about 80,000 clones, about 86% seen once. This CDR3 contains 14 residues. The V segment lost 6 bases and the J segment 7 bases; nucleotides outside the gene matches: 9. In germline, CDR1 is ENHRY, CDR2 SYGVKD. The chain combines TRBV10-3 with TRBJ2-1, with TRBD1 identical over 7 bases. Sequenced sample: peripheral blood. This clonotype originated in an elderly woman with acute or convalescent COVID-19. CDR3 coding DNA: TGTGCCATCAGAAGGGACAGAAAGGGGAATGAGCAGTTCTTC. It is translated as CAIRRDRKGNEQFF.